This TCR beta chain was captured in a study of chemoradiotherapy in HPV16-positive cancers. Findings and caveats of the study: Functional assays defining HPV-specific T cells used only a couple of HPV16-positive patients.

The table came from immunoSEQ multiplex PCR; TCRdb's copy has only in-frame clones and leaves some out. The repertoire consists of fewer than 20,000 clones, with nearly 80% occurring once and the leading ten covering around 9.9%. Remarks on this clone: What it binds is unknown.

The receptor was isolated from a human donor with HPV-associated anogenital cancer. The specimen was taken from a patient who underwent chemoradiotherapy.

The CDR3 DNA sequence: TGTGCCAGCAGCGTAGCACCAGGACAGTATTATGGCTACACCTTC. Translated: CASSVAPGQYYGYTF. The chain carries TRBV9 and TRBJ1-2; TRBD1 might be the D (6 bases). V was trimmed by 0 bases and J by 5 bases, leaving 14 bases between them. The CDR3 spans 15 residues. Germline CDR1 and CDR2: SGDLS and YYNGEE.